Listed below are T cell receptor beta chains from one sample, sequenced in a study of tissue T cells after allogeneic stem cell transplantation. Sequenced by immunoSEQ multiplex PCR; TCRdb stores in-frame clones only, minus some. The sample gives 9,000 to 10,000 clones, less than 65% of which show up once; 9.6% is in the top ten. The sequencing here drew on tissue from the jejunum, taken at autopsy. All receptors come from a woman between 18 and 49 years old with breast cancer. Both conserved end residues are part of each CDR3. D genes are given only for firm matches. Rows give clone size only sometimes, using once, few, many, or a class for an expanded clone.

length	size	D	J	V	DNA	CDR3
15	-	-	TRBJ1-6	TRBV2	TGTGCCAGCAGTGAGGGTCGGATCTATAATTCACCCCTCCACTTT	CASSEGRIYNSPLHF
15	-	TRBD1	TRBJ1-6	TRBV5-4	TGTGCCAGCAGCCCGGGACAGGGGGATAATTCACCCCTCCACTTT	CASSPGQGDNSPLHF
12	-	-	TRBJ2-7	TRBV7-2	TGTGCCAGCAGCTTAACGGGGATCGAGCAGTACTTC	CASSLTGIEQYF
10	few	-	TRBJ2-1	TRBV6-6	TGTGCCAGCAGCCACCATGAGCAGTTCTTC	CASSHHEQFF
18	-	TRBD1	TRBJ2-2	TRBV18	TGTGCCAGCTCACCTACAAACTCCGGGACAGGGGCGGCCGGGGAGCTGTTTTTT	CASSPTNSGTGAAGELFF
15	-	TRBD2	TRBJ2-1	TRBV5-5	TGTGCCAGCAGCCGCGGGGGGCTCTCCTACAATGAGCAGTTCTTC	CASSRGGLSYNEQFF
16	once	TRBD1	TRBJ2-3	TRBV2	TGTGCCAGCAGTCCTAGCCGGACAGGGTCCCCAGATACGCAGTATTTT	CASSPSRTGSPDTQYF
13	-	-	TRBJ1-3	TRBV5-4	TGTGCCAGCACCCTTTCTCCTGGAAACACCATATATTTT	CASTLSPGNTIYF
16	medium-sized	TRBD1	TRBJ2-3	TRBV12-5	TGTGCTAGTGGTTTGCGGACAGGGGACGGGACAGATACGCAGTATTTT	CASGLRTGDGTDTQYF
13	-	TRBD1	TRBJ2-7	TRBV2	TGTGCCAGCCACTGGGACAGGGCCTACGAGCAGTACTTC	CASHWDRAYEQYF
14	few	TRBD2	TRBJ2-3	TRBV9	TGTGCCAGCAGCGTTCCGGCGGGAGGGGATACGCAGTATTTT	CASSVPAGGDTQYF